This T cell receptor (beta chain) was recovered during a study of a mutant IDH1 vaccine in newly diagnosed glioma. Study details: Most patients had radiochemotherapy with temozolomide before enrollment; others had one alone.

Libraries were prepared by immunoSEQ multiplex PCR; TCRdb keeps only in-frame clonotypes and omits some of them. The table lists fewer than 65,000 clones, around 80% of them singletons. Trimming pared 0 bases from V and 4 bases from J, leaving 10 bases between. The CDR3 extends over 14 amino acids. Per the germline V gene, CDR1 is SGHRS and CDR2 is YFSETQ. Time point given: baseline, week 1 (first vaccination visit). Treatment noted: pre-vaccination baseline after standard-of-care therapy. The receptor comes from a woman aged 40 to 50 with glioma. The chain couples TRBV5-1 to TRBJ1-1; D gene unclear. The sample here was PBMCs, taken from a glioma patient treated with radiotherapy, temozolomide or both. DNA of the CDR3: TGCGCCAGCAGCTTGGACACTTTTAGCACTGAAGCTTTCTTT. Protein: CASSLDTFSTEAFF. Using reference TRBV5-1 and TRBJ1-1 for the parts outside the CDR3, the full variable domain is KAGVTQTPRYLIKTRGQQVTLSCSPISGHRSVSWYQQTPGQGLQFLFEYFSETQRNKGNFPGRFSGRQFSNSRSEMNVSTLELGDSALYLCASSLDTFSTEAFFGQGTRLTVV.